This TCR beta chain was observed in a study of cytotoxic CD8 clonotypes in ibrutinib-treated CLL. This clone was counted a single time. The CDR3 contains 14 residues. Looked up from germline, CDR1 is SEHNR and CDR2 is FQNEAQ (reference sequence). Between the trimmed V and J ends, which lost 1 base and 9 bases, there was a span of 13 bases. Sequencing was designed to attain a depth spanning 1 in 200,000 to 1 in 1 million T cells. Data came from immunoSEQ multiplex PCR; TCRdb stores just in-frame clones and leaves some out. The sample includes around 250,000 clones, under 75% of them seen just once. Source: PBMCs, taken after 24 months of ibrutinib treatment. The receptor was isolated from a human donor with chronic lymphocytic leukemia. The chain combines TRBV7-9 with TRBJ2-1, with D unresolved. The CDR3 DNA is TGTGCCAGCAGCTTAGGAGGCCAGCTGCCTGAGCAGTTCTTC. This codes for CASSLGGQLPEQFF. Full variable domain (rest looked up from reference TRBV7-9 and TRBJ2-1): DTGVSQNPRHKITKRGQNVTFRCDPISEHNRLYWYRQTLGQGPEFLTYFQNEAQLEKSRLLSDRFSAERPKGSFSTLEIQRTEQGDSAMYLCASSLGGQLPEQFFGPGTRLTVL.